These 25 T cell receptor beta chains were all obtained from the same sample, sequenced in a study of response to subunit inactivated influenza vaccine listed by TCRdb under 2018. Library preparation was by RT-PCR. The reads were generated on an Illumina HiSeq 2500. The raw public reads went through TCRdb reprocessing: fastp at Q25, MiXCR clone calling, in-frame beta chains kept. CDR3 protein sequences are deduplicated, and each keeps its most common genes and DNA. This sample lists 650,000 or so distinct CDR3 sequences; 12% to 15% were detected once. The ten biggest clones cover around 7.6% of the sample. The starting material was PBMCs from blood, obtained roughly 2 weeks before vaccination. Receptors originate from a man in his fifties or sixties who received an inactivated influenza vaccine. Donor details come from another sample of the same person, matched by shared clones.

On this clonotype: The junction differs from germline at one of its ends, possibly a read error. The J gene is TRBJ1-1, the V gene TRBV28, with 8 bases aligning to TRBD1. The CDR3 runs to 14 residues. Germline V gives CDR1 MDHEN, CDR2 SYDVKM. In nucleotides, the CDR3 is TGTGCCAGCACAGGGGGCACTATGAACTCTGAAGCTTTCTTT. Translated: CASTGGTMNSEAFF.

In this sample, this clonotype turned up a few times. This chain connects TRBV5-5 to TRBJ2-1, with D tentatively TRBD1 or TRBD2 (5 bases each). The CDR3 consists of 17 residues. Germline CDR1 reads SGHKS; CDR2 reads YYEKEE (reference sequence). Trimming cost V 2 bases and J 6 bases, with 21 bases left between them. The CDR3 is CASSFRLTPRGRNEQFF. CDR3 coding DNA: TGTGCCAGCAGCTTCAGACTAACTCCTAGGGGTCGCAATGAGCAGTTCTTC.

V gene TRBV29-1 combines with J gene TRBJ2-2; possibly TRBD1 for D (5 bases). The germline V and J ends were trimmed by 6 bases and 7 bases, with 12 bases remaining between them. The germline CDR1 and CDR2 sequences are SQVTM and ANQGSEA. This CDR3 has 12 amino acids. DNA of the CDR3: TGCAGCGTACCCGGACAAAACGGGGAGCTGTTTTTT. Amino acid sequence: CSVPGQNGELFF.

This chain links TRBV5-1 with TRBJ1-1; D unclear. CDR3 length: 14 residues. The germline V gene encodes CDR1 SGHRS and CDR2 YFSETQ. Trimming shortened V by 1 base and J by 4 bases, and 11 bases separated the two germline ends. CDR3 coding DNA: TGCGCCAGCAGCTTGAGGTGGCAGGCCACTGAAGCTTTCTTT. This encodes CASSLRWQATEAFF.

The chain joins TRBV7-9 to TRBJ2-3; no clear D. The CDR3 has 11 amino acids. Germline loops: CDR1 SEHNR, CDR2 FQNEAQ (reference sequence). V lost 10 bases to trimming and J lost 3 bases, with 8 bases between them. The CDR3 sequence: CATESTDTQYF. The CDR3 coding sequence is TGTGCCACCGAATCAACAGATACGCAGTATTTT.

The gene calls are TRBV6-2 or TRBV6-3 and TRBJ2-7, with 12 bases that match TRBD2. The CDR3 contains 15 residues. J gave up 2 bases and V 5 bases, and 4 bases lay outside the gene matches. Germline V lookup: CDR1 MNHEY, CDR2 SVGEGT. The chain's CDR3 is CASSPRTSGTYEQYF. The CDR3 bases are TGTGCCAGCAGTCCCCGGACTAGCGGGACCTACGAGCAGTACTTC.

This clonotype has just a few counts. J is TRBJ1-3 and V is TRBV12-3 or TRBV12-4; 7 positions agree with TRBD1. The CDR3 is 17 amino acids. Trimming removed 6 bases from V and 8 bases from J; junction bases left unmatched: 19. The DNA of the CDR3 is TGTGCCAGCAGCCGTACAGGGGCCCGCGGTTTGGGGGACACCATATATTTT. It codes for CASSRTGARGLGDTIYF.

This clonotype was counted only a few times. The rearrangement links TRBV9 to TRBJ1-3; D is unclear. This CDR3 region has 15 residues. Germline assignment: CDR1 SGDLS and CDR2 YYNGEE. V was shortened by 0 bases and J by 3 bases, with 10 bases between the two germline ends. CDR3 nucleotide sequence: TGTGCCAGCAGCGTAGAAGGAAACCTTGGAAACACCATATATTTT. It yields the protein CASSVEGNLGNTIYF. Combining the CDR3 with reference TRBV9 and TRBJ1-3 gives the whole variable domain DSGVTQTPKHLITATGQRVTLRCSPRSGDLSVYWYQQSLDQGLQFLIQYYNGEERAKGNILERFSAQQFPDLHSELNLSSLELGDSALYFCASSVEGNLGNTIYFGEGSWLTVV.

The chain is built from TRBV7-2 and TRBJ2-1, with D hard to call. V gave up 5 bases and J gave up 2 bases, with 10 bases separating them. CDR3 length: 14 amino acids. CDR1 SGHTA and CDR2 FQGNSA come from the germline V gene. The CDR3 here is CASSRRTAYNEQFF. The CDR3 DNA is TGTGCCAGCAGCCGACGGACGGCCTACAATGAGCAGTTCTTC.

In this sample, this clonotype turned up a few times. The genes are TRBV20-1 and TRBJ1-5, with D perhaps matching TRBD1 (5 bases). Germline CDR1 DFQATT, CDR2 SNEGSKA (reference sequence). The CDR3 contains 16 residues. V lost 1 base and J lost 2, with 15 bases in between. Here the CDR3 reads CSARVPTGLRNQPQHF. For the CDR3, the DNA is TGCAGTGCTAGAGTTCCCACGGGACTGCGCAATCAGCCCCAGCATTTT.

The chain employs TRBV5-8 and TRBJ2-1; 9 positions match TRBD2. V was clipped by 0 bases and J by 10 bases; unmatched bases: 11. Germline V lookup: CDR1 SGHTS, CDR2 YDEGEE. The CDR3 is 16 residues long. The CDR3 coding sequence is TGTGCCAGCAGCTTGGTTTCGCGGGAGGGCCCTCCAGAGCAGTTCTTC. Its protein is CASSLVSREGPPEQFF.

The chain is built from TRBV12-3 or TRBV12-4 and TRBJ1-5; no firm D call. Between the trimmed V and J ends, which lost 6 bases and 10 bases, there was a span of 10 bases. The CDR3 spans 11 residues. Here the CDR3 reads CASSDGGPQHF. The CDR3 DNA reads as TGTGCCAGCAGCGACGGTGGACCCCAGCATTTT.

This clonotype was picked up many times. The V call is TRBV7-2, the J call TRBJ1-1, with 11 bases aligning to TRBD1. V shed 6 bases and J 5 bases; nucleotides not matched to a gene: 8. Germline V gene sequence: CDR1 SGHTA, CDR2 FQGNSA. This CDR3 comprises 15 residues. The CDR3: CASRTGQGAGTEAFF. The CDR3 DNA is TGTGCCAGCAGAACCGGACAGGGGGCGGGTACTGAAGCTTTCTTT.

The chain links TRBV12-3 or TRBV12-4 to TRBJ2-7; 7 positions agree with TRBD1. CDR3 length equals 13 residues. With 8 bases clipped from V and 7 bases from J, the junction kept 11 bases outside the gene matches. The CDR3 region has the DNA TGTGCCAGCTCACCCGGGACAGCCTCGGAGCAGTACTTC. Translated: CASSPGTASEQYF.

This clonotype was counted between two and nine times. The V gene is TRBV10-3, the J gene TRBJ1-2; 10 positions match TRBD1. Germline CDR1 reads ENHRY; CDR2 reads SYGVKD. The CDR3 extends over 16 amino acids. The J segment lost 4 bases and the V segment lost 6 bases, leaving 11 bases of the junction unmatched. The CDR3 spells CAIRDRDRGEGYGYTF. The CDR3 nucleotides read TGTGCCATCAGGGATAGGGACAGGGGCGAAGGCTATGGCTACACCTTC.

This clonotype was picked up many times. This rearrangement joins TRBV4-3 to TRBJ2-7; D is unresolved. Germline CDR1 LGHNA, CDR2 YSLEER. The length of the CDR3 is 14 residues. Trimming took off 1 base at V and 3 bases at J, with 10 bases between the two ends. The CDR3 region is CASSQGSVGYEQYF. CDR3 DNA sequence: TGCGCCAGCAGCCAAGGGTCCGTGGGCTACGAGCAGTACTTC.

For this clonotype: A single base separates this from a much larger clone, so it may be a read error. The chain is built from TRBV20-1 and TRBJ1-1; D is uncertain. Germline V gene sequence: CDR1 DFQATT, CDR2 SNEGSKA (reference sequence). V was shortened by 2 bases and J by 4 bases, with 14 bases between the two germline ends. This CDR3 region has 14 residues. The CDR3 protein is CSARFGNSTTEAFF. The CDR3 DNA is TGCAGTGCTAGATTTGGGAACTCCACCACTGAAGCTTTCTTT.

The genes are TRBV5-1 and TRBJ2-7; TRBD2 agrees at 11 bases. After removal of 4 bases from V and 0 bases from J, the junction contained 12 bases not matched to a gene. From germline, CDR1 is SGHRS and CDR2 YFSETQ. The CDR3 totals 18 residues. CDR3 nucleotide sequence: TGCGCCAGCAGCCGACTACTTTCGACTAGCGGGGACTCCTACGAGCAGTACTTC. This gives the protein CASSRLLSTSGDSYEQYF.

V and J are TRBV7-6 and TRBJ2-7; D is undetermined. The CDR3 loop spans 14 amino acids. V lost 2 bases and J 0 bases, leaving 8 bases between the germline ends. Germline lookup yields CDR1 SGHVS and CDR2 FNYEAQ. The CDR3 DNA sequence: TGTGCCAGCAGCTTATCCGAGAGCTCCTACGAGCAGTACTTC. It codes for CASSLSESSYEQYF.

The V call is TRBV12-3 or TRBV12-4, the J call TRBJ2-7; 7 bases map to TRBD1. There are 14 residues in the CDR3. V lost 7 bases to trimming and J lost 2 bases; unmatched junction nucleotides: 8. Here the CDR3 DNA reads TGTGCCAGCACCTTAGACAGGGCCACCTACGAGCAGTACTTC. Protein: CASTLDRATYEQYF.

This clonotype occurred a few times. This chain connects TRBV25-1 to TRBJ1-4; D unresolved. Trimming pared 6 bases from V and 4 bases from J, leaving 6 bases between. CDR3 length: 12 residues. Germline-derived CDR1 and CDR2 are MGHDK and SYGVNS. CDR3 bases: TGTGCCAGCAGGGGTTTTAATGAAAAACTGTTTTTT. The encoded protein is CASRGFNEKLFF.

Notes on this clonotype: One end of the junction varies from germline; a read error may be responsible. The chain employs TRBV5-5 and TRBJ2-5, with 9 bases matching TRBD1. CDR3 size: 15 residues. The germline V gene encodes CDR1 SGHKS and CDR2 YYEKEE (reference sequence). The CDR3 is CASSRTGGLYENQYF. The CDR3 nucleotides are TGTGCCAGCAGCAGAACAGGGGGCCTTTATGAGAACCAGTACTTC.

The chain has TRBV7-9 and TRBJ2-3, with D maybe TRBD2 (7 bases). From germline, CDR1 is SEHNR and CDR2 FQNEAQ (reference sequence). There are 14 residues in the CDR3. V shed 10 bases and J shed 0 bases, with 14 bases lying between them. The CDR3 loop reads CATRGGQSTDTQYF. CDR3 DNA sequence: TGTGCCACAAGGGGGGGCCAAAGCACAGATACGCAGTATTTT.

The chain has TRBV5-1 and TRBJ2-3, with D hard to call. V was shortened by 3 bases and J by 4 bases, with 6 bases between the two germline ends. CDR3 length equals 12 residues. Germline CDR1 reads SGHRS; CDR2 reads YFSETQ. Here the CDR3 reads CASSYGPDTQYF. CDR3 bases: TGCGCCAGCAGCTACGGTCCAGATACGCAGTATTTT.

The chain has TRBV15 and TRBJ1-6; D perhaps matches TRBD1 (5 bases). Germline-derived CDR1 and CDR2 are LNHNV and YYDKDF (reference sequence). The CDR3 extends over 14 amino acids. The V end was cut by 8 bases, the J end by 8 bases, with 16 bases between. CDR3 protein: CATREQRGHSPLHF. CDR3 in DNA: TGTGCCACCCGGGAGCAAAGGGGACATTCACCCCTCCACTTT.